One sample yielded the 10 T cell receptor beta chains listed below, sequenced in a study of CD8 T cells in ankylosing spondylitis. Notes on the study in general: What seemed typical of ankylosing spondylitis blood was a TCR beta motif built from eight highly homologous variants.

TCRdb re-analysed the 5' RACE reads in MiXCR, keeping a single row per CDR3 protein. Of roughly 400,000 distinct CDR3 sequences listed, approximately 20% are singletons. No antigen has been identified for these receptors. Specimen: blood, either unsorted or a sorted T cell fraction (not recorded which). These receptors originate from a male donor with ankylosing spondylitis.

CDR3 in DNA: TGTGCCAGCAGTTTTGCTAGCGGGGGGGGGTACAATGAGCAGTTCTTC. Its protein product is CASSFASGGGYNEQFF. The V call is TRBV12-3 or TRBV12-4, the J call TRBJ2-1, with 12 bases aligning to TRBD2. The CDR3 length is 16 residues. J was trimmed by 4 bases and V by 3 bases; bases with no gene match: 4.

This clonotype was observed a handful of times. The V call is TRBV10-1, the J call TRBJ2-7, with 14 bases lining up with TRBD2. J lost 6 bases, V lost 5 bases, and 6 bases had no gene match. CDR3 length equals 15 residues. Germline CDR1 WNHNN, CDR2 SYGVQD (reference sequence). CDR3 loop: CASSWGLAGAGEQYF. CDR3 coding DNA: TGCGCCAGCAGTTGGGGACTAGCGGGGGCAGGCGAGCAGTACTTC.

The chain uses TRBV5-6 and TRBJ1-1; D is undetermined. Germline-derived CDR1 and CDR2 are SGHDT and YYEEEE. V lost 7 bases, J lost 5 bases, and 18 bases lay in between. CDR3 size: 14 residues. CDR3 region: CASSRGRPGTEAFF. The CDR3 DNA is TGTGCCAGCTCCCGCGGCAGGCCGGGAACTGAAGCTTTCTTT.

There are a few counts of this clonotype. The rearrangement joins TRBV3-1 to TRBJ1-1, with 10 bases fitting TRBD1. Per germline, CDR1 LGHDT and CDR2 YNNKEL (reference sequence). CDR3 size: 16 residues. With 1 base clipped from V and 0 bases from J, the junction kept 2 bases outside the gene matches. The CDR3 DNA follows: TGTGCCAGCAGCCAAGGGGGACAGGGGATGAACACTGAAGCTTTCTTT. Protein: CASSQGGQGMNTEAFF.

The genes are TRBV3-1 and TRBJ2-5; TRBD1 agrees at 7 bases. The ends lost 3 bases at V and 2 bases at J; junction bases unmatched: 9. The CDR3 loop spans 16 amino acids. Looked up from germline, CDR1 is LGHDT and CDR2 is YNNKEL (reference sequence). CDR3 sequence (DNA): TGTGCCAGCAGCCAGGCCACCGGGACAGTACAAGAGACCCAGTACTTC. Its translation is CASSQATGTVQETQYF.

This sequence joins TRBV24-1 and TRBJ1-5; D is ambiguous. The CDR3 spans 14 residues. Germline V lookup: CDR1 KGHDR, CDR2 SFDVKD. Trimming cost V 3 bases and J 5 bases, with 10 bases left between them. The CDR3 sequence is CATSDGDFDQPQHF. The DNA of the CDR3 is TGTGCCACCAGTGATGGGGATTTCGATCAGCCCCAGCATTTT.

This clonotype was detected a few times. The V call is TRBV7-9, the J call TRBJ1-4; weak D call: TRBD1 (5 bases). V lost 1 base, J lost 8 bases, and 11 bases lay in between. Germline V gives CDR1 SEHNR, CDR2 FQNEAQ (reference sequence). The CDR3 totals 14 residues. The CDR3 here is CASSLVIGGEKLFF. CDR3 nucleotide sequence: TGTGCCAGCAGCTTAGTCATCGGGGGAGAAAAACTGTTTTTT. Complete variable domain (other parts from reference TRBV7-9 and TRBJ1-4): DTGVSQNPRHKITKRGQNVTFRCDPISEHNRLYWYRQTLGQGPEFLTYFQNEAQLEKSRLLSDRFSAERPKGSFSTLEIQRTEQGDSAMYLCASSLVIGGEKLFFGSGTQLSVL.

This chain connects TRBV7-3 to TRBJ2-1; 7 bases fit TRBD2. V shed 3 bases and J 9 bases; nucleotides not matched to a gene: 11. CDR1 is SGHTA and CDR2 is FQGTGA in the germline V gene. The CDR3 has 15 amino acids. The CDR3 is CASSFGLAGSAEQFF. The DNA for the CDR3 is TGTGCCAGCAGCTTTGGGTTAGCGGGCAGCGCTGAGCAGTTCTTC.

J is TRBJ2-5 and V is TRBV12-5, with 8 nucleotides matching TRBD1. Trimming removed 6 bases from V and 2 bases from J; junction bases left unmatched: 5. CDR3 size: 14 residues. Germline CDR1 reads LGHNT; CDR2 reads FRNRAP. CDR3 loop: CASGDGQGQETQYF. The CDR3 DNA sequence: TGTGCTAGTGGGGATGGACAGGGACAAGAGACCCAGTACTTC.

The gene calls are TRBV7-2 and TRBJ1-1; the D is unclear. The V and J ends lost 6 bases and 6 bases respectively, with 14 bases between them. Germline V gives CDR1 SGHTA, CDR2 FQGNSA. This CDR3 has 13 amino acids. Here the CDR3 DNA reads TGTGCCAGCAGTCCAAACTGGAGGTCTGAAGCTTTCTTT. Translation: CASSPNWRSEAFF.